This TCR beta chain was obtained from a study of shared clonotypes between healthy human individuals. Study results and limitations: Estimated richness was generally greater in naive than memory subsets. What limited the represented genetic and exposure-history diversity was the small number of donors. Despite large depth, rarefaction showed incomplete sorted-subset sequencing.

On this clone: Its antigen is undetermined.

CDR1 and CDR2 (germline): LNHDA, SQIVND (reference sequence). Trimming took off 0 bases at V and 1 base at J, with 13 bases between the two ends. The CDR3 sequence is 17 residues long. Only in-frame clones appear in the TCRdb table, and some are missing; sequencing was by immunoSEQ multiplex PCR. The sample has about 2.2 million clones, just over 90% seen once. Naive CD8 cells were CD45RO-negative, positively selected for CCR7, excluding terminally differentiated effector memory CD45RA+ cells. Participating donors were healthy, HIV-negative adults free of recent acute infections or vaccinations. Sequences were obtained from naive CD8+ T cells from PBMCs. The clonotype comes from a man aged 18 to 30 in good health. Some clones in this sample may be carry-over from other donors' samples. J is TRBJ2-4 and V is TRBV19; the D call may be TRBD1 or TRBD2 (5 bases each). The CDR3 DNA reads as TGTGCCAGTAGTATAGATCCCGGCTGGGGGGCCAAAAACATTCAGTACTTC. Translating it yields CASSIDPGWGAKNIQYF.